These T cell receptor beta chains were read from a single sample in a study of spatial heterogeneity in lung cancer. TCRdb reanalysed the 5' RACE reads using MiXCR and keeps one entry per CDR3 protein. The table has around 20,000 distinct CDR3 sequences, roughly 3% seen once. The specimen comprised lung tumor tissue, sampled at surgery. The receptors were sampled from a male donor with early-stage non-small cell lung cancer. The CDR3 runs from the conserved cysteine through the conserved F or W. A D gene is named only where the DNA matches it firmly. Some rows mark clone size as missing; the rest say once, few, many or name a class of expanded clone.

v_call: TRBV7-9; j_call: TRBJ2-3; d_call: .; clone_size: many; cdr3_aa: CASSHPADTQYF
v_call: TRBV24-1; j_call: TRBJ2-2; d_call: .; clone_size: many; cdr3_aa: CATSDLHSEGRYTGELFF
v_call: TRBV6-5; j_call: TRBJ2-7; d_call: TRBD2; clone_size: medium-sized; cdr3_aa: CASSSPGLAYEQYF
v_call: TRBV5-8; j_call: TRBJ2-6; d_call: TRBD1; clone_size: many; cdr3_aa: CASSFQGEGANVLTF
v_call: TRBV27; j_call: TRBJ2-1; d_call: TRBD1; clone_size: many; cdr3_aa: CASSMDRGLGEQFF
v_call: TRBV5-4; j_call: TRBJ1-3; d_call: .; clone_size: many; cdr3_aa: CASSLFGPSGNTIYF
v_call: TRBV7-6; j_call: TRBJ2-2; d_call: .; clone_size: many; cdr3_aa: CASSLGTGELFF
v_call: TRBV7-7; j_call: TRBJ2-5; d_call: .; clone_size: many; cdr3_aa: CASSFGQGQETQYF
v_call: TRBV29-1; j_call: TRBJ1-1; d_call: .; clone_size: many; cdr3_aa: CSVEDRGEGTEAFF
v_call: TRBV2; j_call: TRBJ2-6; d_call: TRBD1; clone_size: many; cdr3_aa: CASSEKIRGSGANVLTF
v_call: TRBV25-1; j_call: TRBJ2-3; d_call: TRBD1; clone_size: .; cdr3_aa: CASRRDRGGDTQYF
v_call: TRBV28; j_call: TRBJ1-1; d_call: TRBD1; clone_size: many; cdr3_aa: CASSLRGGWGEAFF
v_call: TRBV6-2/TRBV6-3; j_call: TRBJ2-7; d_call: TRBD1; clone_size: many; cdr3_aa: CASRPGQGFPAFYEQYF
v_call: TRBV30; j_call: TRBJ1-2; d_call: TRBD1; clone_size: many; cdr3_aa: CAWSRDSMMVGYTF
v_call: TRBV7-6; j_call: TRBJ2-3; d_call: .; clone_size: many; cdr3_aa: CASSHIADTTDTQYF
v_call: TRBV7-9; j_call: TRBJ1-3; d_call: TRBD1; clone_size: many; cdr3_aa: CASSAQGVTGNTIYF
v_call: TRBV11-1; j_call: TRBJ2-7; d_call: .; clone_size: medium-sized; cdr3_aa: CASRGLFSYEQYF
v_call: TRBV6-1; j_call: TRBJ1-2; d_call: .; clone_size: many; cdr3_aa: CASSEGTFANYGYTF
v_call: TRBV19; j_call: TRBJ2-1; d_call: TRBD2; clone_size: many; cdr3_aa: CASREPGTSGYYNEQFF
v_call: TRBV10-3; j_call: TRBJ1-3; d_call: .; clone_size: many; cdr3_aa: CAIRRQDYSGNTIYF
v_call: TRBV20-1; j_call: TRBJ2-1; d_call: TRBD2; clone_size: many; cdr3_aa: CSASYLGTSGYNEQFF
v_call: TRBV4-1; j_call: TRBJ2-7; d_call: .; clone_size: many; cdr3_aa: CASSQDQVTGPFYEQYF
v_call: TRBV6-5; j_call: TRBJ1-1; d_call: .; clone_size: many; cdr3_aa: CASSPSGSTTEAFF
v_call: TRBV2; j_call: TRBJ1-1; d_call: .; clone_size: many; cdr3_aa: CASNIRTMNTEAFF
v_call: TRBV7-6; j_call: TRBJ2-3; d_call: .; clone_size: .; cdr3_aa: CASSLGPAGSVDTQYF
v_call: TRBV3-1; j_call: TRBJ1-5; d_call: .; clone_size: many; cdr3_aa: CASSQRSNQPQHF
v_call: TRBV28; j_call: TRBJ2-1; d_call: TRBD2; clone_size: many; cdr3_aa: CASRLAGRTNEQFF
v_call: TRBV4-1; j_call: TRBJ1-1; d_call: TRBD1; clone_size: many; cdr3_aa: CASSQKTGAPEAFF
v_call: TRBV27; j_call: TRBJ2-7; d_call: TRBD2; clone_size: many; cdr3_aa: CASISRAGGSEQYF
v_call: TRBV7-9; j_call: TRBJ1-5; d_call: .; clone_size: many; cdr3_aa: CASSSGTGPINQPQHF
v_call: TRBV6-2/TRBV6-3; j_call: TRBJ2-4; d_call: .; clone_size: many; cdr3_aa: CASSYLPAGGLGRSILAKNIQYF
v_call: TRBV11-1; j_call: TRBJ1-1; d_call: TRBD1; clone_size: many; cdr3_aa: CASTAGTGGVRTEAFF
v_call: TRBV5-6; j_call: TRBJ1-2; d_call: .; clone_size: medium-sized; cdr3_aa: CASSPGPGSGYTF
v_call: TRBV18; j_call: TRBJ2-1; d_call: TRBD2; clone_size: many; cdr3_aa: CASSPPRILAGNEQFF
v_call: TRBV5-1; j_call: TRBJ2-2; d_call: TRBD2; clone_size: many; cdr3_aa: CASSLEAGVDTGELFF
v_call: TRBV2; j_call: TRBJ2-7; d_call: .; clone_size: many; cdr3_aa: CASSLARSDYEQYF
v_call: TRBV12-3/TRBV12-4; j_call: TRBJ1-4; d_call: .; clone_size: many; cdr3_aa: CASSASQGGEKLFF